The present T cell receptor (beta chain) was sequenced within a study of cytomegalovirus exposure and HLA in healthy donors. Whole-study findings and limits: The records held CMV serostatus as the only immune exposure information. Analysis was performed later, and it showed HLA-associated TCR beta chains to be more clonally expanded than equally common others. The authors judged a highly shared variant cluster likely a sequencing artifact.

The PCR used 60 Vbeta and 13 Jbeta primers. This table comes from immunoSEQ multiplex PCR, and its TCRdb copy is limited to in-frame clones, with some not included. The profile shows 130,000 or so clones, more than 70% of them singletons. Trimming took 6 bases from V and 3 from J; bases not matched to a gene: 10. This CDR3 has 15 residues. Germline V gene data show CDR1 as SEHNR and CDR2 as FQNEAQ (reference sequence). About this clone: The target antigen is unknown.

The sequenced sample was PBMCs. The source is a woman aged 45-59 years in good health and CMV-seropositive. The chain employs TRBV7-9 and TRBJ2-7, with 8 positions matching TRBD2. The CDR3 here is CASRKSGGGNYEQYF. As DNA, the CDR3 is TGTGCCAGCAGAAAATCCGGGGGGGGTAACTACGAGCAGTACTTC.